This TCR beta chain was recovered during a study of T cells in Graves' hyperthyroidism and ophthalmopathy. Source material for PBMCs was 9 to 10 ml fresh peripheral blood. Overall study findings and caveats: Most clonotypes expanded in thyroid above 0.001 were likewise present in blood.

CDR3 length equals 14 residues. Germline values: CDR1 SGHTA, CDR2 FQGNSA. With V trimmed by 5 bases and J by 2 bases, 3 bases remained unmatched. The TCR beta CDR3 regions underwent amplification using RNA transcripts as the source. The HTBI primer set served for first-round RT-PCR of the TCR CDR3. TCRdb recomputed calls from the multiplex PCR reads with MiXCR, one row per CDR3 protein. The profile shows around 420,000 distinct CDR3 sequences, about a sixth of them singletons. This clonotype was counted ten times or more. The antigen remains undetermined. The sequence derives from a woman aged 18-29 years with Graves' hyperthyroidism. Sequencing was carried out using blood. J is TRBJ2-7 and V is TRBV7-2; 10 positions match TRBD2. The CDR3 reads CASSRLAGAYEQYF. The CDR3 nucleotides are TGTGCCAGCAGCCGACTAGCGGGCGCCTACGAGCAGTACTTC.